This TCR beta chain is drawn from a study of breast tumors, draining lymph nodes, adjacent tissues. Samples came from axillary lymph nodes draining the breast cancer. TCRdb re-analysed the multiplex PCR reads in MiXCR, keeping a single row per CDR3 protein. The table has 200,000 or so distinct CDR3 sequences, approximately 33% seen once. Germline CDR1 reads SGHTA; CDR2 reads FQGNSA. The V end lost 4 bases, the J end lost 13 bases, and 17 bases lay between the germline ends. The CDR3 covers 13 residues. This clonotype occurred many times. The rearrangement uses TRBV7-2 and TRBJ2-1, with D possibly matching TRBD2 (7 bases). Material: axillary lymph node tissue. This clonotype originated in a female donor with breast cancer. Some clones in this sample may be carry-over from other donors' samples. The CDR3 DNA follows: TGTGCCAGCAGCTCAAGGGGGGGCCCCCTACAGTTCTTC. Translation: CASSSRGGPLQFF.